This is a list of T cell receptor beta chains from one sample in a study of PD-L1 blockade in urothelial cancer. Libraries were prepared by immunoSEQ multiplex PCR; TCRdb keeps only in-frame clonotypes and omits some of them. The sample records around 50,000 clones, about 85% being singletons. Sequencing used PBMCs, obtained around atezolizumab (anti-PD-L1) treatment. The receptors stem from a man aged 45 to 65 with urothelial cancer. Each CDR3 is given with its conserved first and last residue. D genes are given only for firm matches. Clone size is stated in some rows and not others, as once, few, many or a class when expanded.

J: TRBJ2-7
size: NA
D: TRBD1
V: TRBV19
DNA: TGTGCCAGTAGTATTCCCGACAGGGTCTACGAGCAGTACTTC
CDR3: CASSIPDRVYEQYF

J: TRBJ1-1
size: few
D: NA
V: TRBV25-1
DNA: TGTGCCAGCAGTGGGAGCCTCCATGAAGCTTTCTTT
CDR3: CASSGSLHEAFF

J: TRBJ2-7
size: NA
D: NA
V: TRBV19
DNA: TGTGCCAGTAGTATAGAGGCAACAGGGTCTCCTTCCTACGAGCAGTACTTC
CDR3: CASSIEATGSPSYEQYF

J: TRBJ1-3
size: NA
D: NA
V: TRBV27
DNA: TGTGCCAGCAGTTTACGTTCAGGGTCTTCTGGAAACACCATATATTTT
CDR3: CASSLRSGSSGNTIYF

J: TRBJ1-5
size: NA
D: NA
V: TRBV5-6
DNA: TGTGCCAGCAGCTTGAACAGGGCGAGGCAGCCCCAGCATTTT
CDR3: CASSLNRARQPQHF

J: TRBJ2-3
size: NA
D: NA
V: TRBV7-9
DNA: TGTGCCAGCAGCTTAGAAAGGGGGGGGATTAGCACAGATACGCAGTATTTT
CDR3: CASSLERGGISTDTQYF

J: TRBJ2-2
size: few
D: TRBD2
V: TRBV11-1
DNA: TGTGCCAGCAGCGGACTAGCCTCTCACACCGGGGAGCTGTTTTTT
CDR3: CASSGLASHTGELFF

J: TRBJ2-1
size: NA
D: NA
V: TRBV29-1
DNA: TGCAGCGTTGAGATCATTCAGGAATATAGCTCCTACAATGAGCAGTTCTTC
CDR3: CSVEIIQEYSSYNEQFF

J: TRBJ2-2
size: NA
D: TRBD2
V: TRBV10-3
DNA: TGTGCCATCAGTGGATTTAGGCCCGCGGGGGGTAACACCGGGGAGCTGTTTTTT
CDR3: CAISGFRPAGGNTGELFF

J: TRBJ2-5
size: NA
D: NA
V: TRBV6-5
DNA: TGTGCCAGCAGTTTGAAATCAGGGTCGCGAGAGACCCAGTACTTC
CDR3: CASSLKSGSRETQYF

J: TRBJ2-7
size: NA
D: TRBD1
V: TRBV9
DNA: TGTGCCAGCAGCGGACGACAGGGGACTGACTACGAGCAGTACTTC
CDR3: CASSGRQGTDYEQYF

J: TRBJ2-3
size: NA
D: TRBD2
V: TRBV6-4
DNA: TGTGCCAGCAGTGACGGTAGCGGGTCAGATACGCAGTATTTT
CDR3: CASSDGSGSDTQYF

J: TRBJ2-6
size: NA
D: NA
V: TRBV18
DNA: TGTGCCAGCTCACCGATTCCATCGACAGGTATCTCTGGGGCCAACGTCCTGACTTTC
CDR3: CASSPIPSTGISGANVLTF

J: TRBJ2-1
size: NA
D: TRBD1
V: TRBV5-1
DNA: TGCGCCAGCATGATCGGGACAGGGGTGCGGGAGCAGTTCTTC
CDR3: CASMIGTGVREQFF

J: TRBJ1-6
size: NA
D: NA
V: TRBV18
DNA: TGTGCCAGCTCACCAGACAGAGTTAATTCACCCCTCCACTTT
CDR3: CASSPDRVNSPLHF

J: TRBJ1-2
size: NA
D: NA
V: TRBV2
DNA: TGTGCCGGAATCGGTGGGGGGGACTATGGCTACACCTTC
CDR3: CAGIGGGDYGYTF

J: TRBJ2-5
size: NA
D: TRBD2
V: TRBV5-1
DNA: TGCGCCAGCAGCACCCAAATTCTACTAGCGGAGGAGACCCAGTACTTC
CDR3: CASSTQILLAEETQYF

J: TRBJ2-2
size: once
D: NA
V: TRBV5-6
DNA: TGTGCCAGCAGCCTGAGAAGACTAGTCGCCGGGGAGCTGTTTTTT
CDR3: CASSLRRLVAGELFF

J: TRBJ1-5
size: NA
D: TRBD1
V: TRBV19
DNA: TGTGCCAGTAGTACACCCGGGACAGGGACCCAGCCCCAGCATTTT
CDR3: CASSTPGTGTQPQHF

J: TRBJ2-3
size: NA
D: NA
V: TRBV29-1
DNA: TGCAGCGTTGTCACTAGCCGAGGACGAGATACGCAGTATTTT
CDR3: CSVVTSRGRDTQYF

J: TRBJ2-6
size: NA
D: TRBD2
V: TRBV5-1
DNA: TGCGCCAGCAGCTTGTTTCTAGCGGGAGCTGGGGCCAACGTCCTGACTTTC
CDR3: CASSLFLAGAGANVLTF

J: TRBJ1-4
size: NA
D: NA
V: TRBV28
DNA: TGTGCCAGCATCCCCGCGGGCAGTGAAAAACTGTTTTTT
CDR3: CASIPAGSEKLFF

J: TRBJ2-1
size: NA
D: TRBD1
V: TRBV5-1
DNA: TGCGCCAGCAGCGTTACCGGGACAGGGGGTAATGAGCAGTTCTTC
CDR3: CASSVTGTGGNEQFF

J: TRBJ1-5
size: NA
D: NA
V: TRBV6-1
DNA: TGTGCCAGCAGTGGGTTCCAGACAAGTTATAGCAATCAGCCCCAGCATTTT
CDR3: CASSGFQTSYSNQPQHF

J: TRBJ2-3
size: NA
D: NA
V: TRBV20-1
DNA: TGCAGTGCTCACCCGGGGGATACGCAGTATTTT
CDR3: CSAHPGDTQYF

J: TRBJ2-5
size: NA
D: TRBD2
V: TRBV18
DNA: TGTGCCAGCTCACCACCTTGGACTAGCGGGAGGGCCAGGGAGACCCAGTACTTC
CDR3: CASSPPWTSGRARETQYF

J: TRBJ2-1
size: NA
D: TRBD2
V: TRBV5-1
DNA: TGCGCCAGCAGCTTGTCTTCAGGCGGGGGGGAGGAGCAGTTCTTC
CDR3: CASSLSSGGGEEQFF

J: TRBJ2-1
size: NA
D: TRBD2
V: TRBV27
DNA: TGTGCCAGCAGCCCCGTGATCATTGGACTAGCGGGGGCCAATGAGCAGTTCTTC
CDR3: CASSPVIIGLAGANEQFF

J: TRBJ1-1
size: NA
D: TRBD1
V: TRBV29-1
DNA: TGCAGCGGGAACAGGGGTATGAACACTGAAGCTTTCTTT
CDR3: CSGNRGMNTEAFF

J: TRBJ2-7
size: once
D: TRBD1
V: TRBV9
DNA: TGTGCCAGCAGCCTTGCCTCGACAGGGGCCTACGAGCAGTACTTC
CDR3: CASSLASTGAYEQYF

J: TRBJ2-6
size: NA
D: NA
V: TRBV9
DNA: TGTGCCAGCAGGGGGAGTTGGGCTGGGGCCAACGTCCTGACTTTC
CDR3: CASRGSWAGANVLTF

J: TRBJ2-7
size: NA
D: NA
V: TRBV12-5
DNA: TGTGCTAGTGGTTTGGTAATCGGACACCCCTACGAGCAGTACTTC
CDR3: CASGLVIGHPYEQYF

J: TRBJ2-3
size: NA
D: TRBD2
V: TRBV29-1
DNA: TGCAGCGTTATGACTAGCGGCACAGATACGCAGTATTTT
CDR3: CSVMTSGTDTQYF

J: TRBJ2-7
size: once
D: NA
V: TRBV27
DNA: TGTGCCAGCAGTTTATTTAATCTGGCAGGGGATAGTTACGAGCAGTACTTC
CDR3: CASSLFNLAGDSYEQYF

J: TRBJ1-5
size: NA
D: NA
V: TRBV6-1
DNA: TGTGCCAGCAGTGAAGCCAGGCCAGGCGCGGGGCCCCAGCATTTT
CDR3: CASSEARPGAGPQHF

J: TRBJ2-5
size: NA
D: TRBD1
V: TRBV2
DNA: TGTGCCAGCAGACCTGACAGGGGCCAAGAGACCCAGTACTTC
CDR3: CASRPDRGQETQYF

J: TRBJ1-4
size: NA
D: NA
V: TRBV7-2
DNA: TGTGCCAGCAGCAACCCGCGGGCAACTAATGAAAAACTGTTTTTT
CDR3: CASSNPRATNEKLFF

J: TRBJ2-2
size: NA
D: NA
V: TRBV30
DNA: TGTGCCTGGAGTGGGAGCTTCAACACCGGGGAGCTGTTTTTT
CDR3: CAWSGSFNTGELFF

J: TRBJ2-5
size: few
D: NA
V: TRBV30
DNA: TGTGCCTGGAGTATGATGAGGGCCAGCATCCAAGAGACCCAGTACTTC
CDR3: CAWSMMRASIQETQYF

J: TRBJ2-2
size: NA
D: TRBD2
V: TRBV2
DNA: TGTGCCAGCAGTACTACTAGCGGGAGATGGGGCACCGGGGAGCTGTTTTTT
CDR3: CASSTTSGRWGTGELFF

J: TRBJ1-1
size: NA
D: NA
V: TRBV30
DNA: TGTGCCTGGAAGCGTCGGGATGAAGCTTTCTTT
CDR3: CAWKRRDEAFF

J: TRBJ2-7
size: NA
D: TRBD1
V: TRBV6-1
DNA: TGTGCCAGCAGTGACCACAGGGGGGTAGAGCAGTACTTC
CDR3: CASSDHRGVEQYF

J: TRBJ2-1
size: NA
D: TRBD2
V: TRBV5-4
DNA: TGTGCCAGCAGCCCGGGACTAGCGACATACAATGAGCAGTTCTTC
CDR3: CASSPGLATYNEQFF

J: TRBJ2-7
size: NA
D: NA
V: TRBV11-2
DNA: TGTGCCAGCAGCTTAGGCACTAGGAACTACGAGCAGTACTTC
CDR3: CASSLGTRNYEQYF

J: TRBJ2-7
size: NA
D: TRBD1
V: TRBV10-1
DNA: TGCGCCACCCAGGGGGTAACCTCCGAGCAGTACTTC
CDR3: CATQGVTSEQYF

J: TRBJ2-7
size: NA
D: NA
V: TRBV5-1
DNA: TGCGCCAGCAGCTCCGCCGGGGTCCGGCGCGGATACTACGAGCAGTACTTC
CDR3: CASSSAGVRRGYYEQYF

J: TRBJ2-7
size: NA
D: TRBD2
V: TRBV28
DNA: TGTGCCAGCAGTTTAACTCGGCGGGAGGGCCGTGAGCAGTACTTC
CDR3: CASSLTRREGREQYF

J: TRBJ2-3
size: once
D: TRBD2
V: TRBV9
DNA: TGTGCCAGCAGCCCAAGACTAGCGGGAGATACGCAGTATTTT
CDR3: CASSPRLAGDTQYF

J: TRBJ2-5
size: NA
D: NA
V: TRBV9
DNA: TGTGCCAGCAGCGTAAGAGAGGGCCGATGGGAGACCCAGTACTTC
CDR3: CASSVREGRWETQYF